One T cell receptor (beta chain) is described in this entry. Its binding antigen is unknown. Base qualities are not at hand, and no much larger clone is one base apart. TCRbeta CDR3 regions were amplified from genomic DNA by means of the immunoSEQ Assay, a bias-controlled multiplex PCR. As for how the authors treated the data: Within the assay, amplification of reference gene primers was used to estimate how many nucleated cells each sample contained. Sequence reads were collapsed and filtered to measure the absolute abundance of every unique TCRbeta CDR3 rearrangement. For each sample, productive Simpson clonality was calculated by taking the square root of Simpson's diversity index across productive rearrangements. TCRdb's version of the immuneACCESS table is confined to in-frame rearrangements and falls short of the full clone set. An unresolved V gene accounts for under half of the shortfall where checked; the remainder is of unknown origin. The V and J calls and clone size come from that table; D and trimming were worked out from the DNA. This sample comprises more than 55,000 clones, less than 75% of them detected only once. The ten largest clones capture about 15% of the sample.

This record comes from a study of blood T cell repertoires in COVID-19 (dated by TCRdb to about 2020). Background for the entire study: Samples covering the acute and convalescent phases of COVID-19 were provided by collaborators in the United States, Italy and Spain. The repertoires were released in a freely available public database meant as a resource for research on the immune response to SARS-CoV-2. The dataset comprised deeply sampled blood TCRbeta repertoires from subjects exposed to, actively infected with, or recovered from COVID-19. Where available, HLA class I and class II types were taken from metadata supplied by the sample provider and were not determined by assay-based typing. Nearly every sample came with metadata listing a de-identified subject ID, COVID-19 status, age in years and sex. Samples were obtained from the ongoing ImmuneRACE study (first 160 participants) and from 1,000 to 1,500 subjects provided by 6 global collaborators. The prospective study material was composed of cDNA or gDNA derived from T cells, B-cell-depleted T cells, or PBMCs. Here is what the overall study found, with its caveats: The amount of clinical and demographic metadata varied by source and participant and was provided uncurated.

Looking up the germline V gene yields CDR1 KGHDR and CDR2 SFDVKD. Germline trimming: 6 bases from V, 12 bases from J; junction bases outside gene matches: 5. The CDR3 numbers 14 residues from cysteine through phenylalanine. The retained sequence is limited to the CDR3, 42 bases, with the frame set at the first base. Each collaborating institution followed its own protocols to collect whole blood in K2EDTA tubes. For TCRbeta analysis, collaborator samples were shipped as frozen whole blood, as isolated PBMCs, or as DNA extracted from either sample type. Sequencing was carried out using peripheral blood. This sequence was found in a woman in her seventies with acute or convalescent COVID-19. The chain employs TRBV24-1 and TRBJ2-1, and 15 bases in between align with TRBD2. The CDR3 amino acid sequence is: CATSPGLAGGRQFF. DNA sequence: TGTGCCACCAGTCCGGGACTAGCGGGGGGCAGGCAGTTCTTC.